Below, 3 T cell receptor beta chains from the same sample are listed, as sequenced in a study of cytomegalovirus exposure and HLA in healthy donors. PCR primers comprised 60 Vbeta and 13 Jbeta primers. Using immunoSEQ multiplex PCR, the repertoire was profiled, and TCRdb retains in-frame clones only, with some absent. Of around 150,000 clones listed, more than 60% were seen once; the top ten hold approximately 1.7%. Material: PBMCs. Every receptor here comes from a male donor in good health and CMV-seronegative.

This clone has more than one count but fewer than ten. This chain connects TRBV7-9 to TRBJ2-7; 7 bases map to TRBD2. Germline values: CDR1 SEHNR, CDR2 FQNEAQ (reference sequence). The CDR3 covers 14 residues. With 5 bases clipped from V and 6 bases from J, the junction kept 10 bases outside the gene matches. CDR3 bases: TGTGCCAGCAGCACGGGGGGTCCAGGGAGCGAGCAGTACTTC. It specifies CASSTGGPGSEQYF.

The chain combines TRBV5-1 with TRBJ2-1; 13 bases map to TRBD2. The V and J ends lost 1 base and 8 bases, in that order; junction bases with no gene match: 9. The germline CDR1 and CDR2 sequences are SGHRS and YFSETQ. There are 17 residues in the CDR3. CDR3 sequence: CASSLMPGLAGNYEQFF. The CDR3, as DNA: TGCGCCAGCAGCTTGATGCCGGGACTAGCGGGGAACTATGAGCAGTTCTTC.

The chain has TRBV7-9 and TRBJ2-1; possible D gene TRBD1, 5 bases. The V gene lost 1 base and the J gene lost 4 bases, with 5 bases spanning the gap. The CDR3 length is 13 residues. From germline, CDR1 is SEHNR and CDR2 FQNEAQ (reference sequence). The CDR3 loop is CASSLDRYNEQFF. DNA for the CDR3: TGTGCCAGCAGCTTAGACAGGTACAATGAGCAGTTCTTC. The full variable domain, its missing parts supplied by reference TRBV7-9 and TRBJ2-1, is DTGVSQNPRHKITKRGQNVTFRCDPISEHNRLYWYRQTLGQGPEFLTYFQNEAQLEKSRLLSDRFSAERPKGSFSTLEIQRTEQGDSAMYLCASSLDRYNEQFFGPGTRLTVL.